This T cell receptor (beta chain) was captured by sequencing in a study of shared clonotypes between healthy human individuals. Germline CDR1 MDHEN, CDR2 SYDVKM. The length of the CDR3 is 16 residues. The V end was cut by 3 bases, the J end by 2 bases, with 17 bases between. As to this clone: Its specificity is not known.

Regarding the study as a whole: Specimens sampled were limited to blood, with tissue repertoires likely differing. Clonotypes which were not shared had lower generation probabilities than clonotypes that all four donors shared.

Execution of the assay was at deep level. Clones were sequenced by immunoSEQ multiplex PCR, and TCRdb holds only the in-frame ones, with some missing. The sample yields fewer than 1.4 million clones, 78% seen once. The sequencing input was memory CD4+ T cells from PBMCs. As to subset: CD45RA-negative fraction. V is TRBV28 and J is TRBJ2-7, with D perhaps being TRBD1 or TRBD2 (6 bases each). This TCR was sampled from a man between 18 and 35 years old in good health. Some clones in this sample may be carry-over from other donors' samples. The CDR3 region has the DNA TGTGCCAGCAGTTTGAGGGGGGCAGGCCTCCCCTACGAGCAGTACTTC. Protein product: CASSLRGAGLPYEQYF.